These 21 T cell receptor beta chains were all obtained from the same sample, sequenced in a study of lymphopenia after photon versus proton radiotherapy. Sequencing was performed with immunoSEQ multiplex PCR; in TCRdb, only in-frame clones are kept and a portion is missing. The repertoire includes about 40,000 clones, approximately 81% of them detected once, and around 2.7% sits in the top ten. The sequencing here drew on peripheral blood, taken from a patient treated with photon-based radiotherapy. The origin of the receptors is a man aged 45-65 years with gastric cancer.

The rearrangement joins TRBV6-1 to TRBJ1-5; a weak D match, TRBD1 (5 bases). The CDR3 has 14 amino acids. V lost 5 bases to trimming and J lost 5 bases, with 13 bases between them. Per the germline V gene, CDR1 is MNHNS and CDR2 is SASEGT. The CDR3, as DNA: TGTGCCAGCAGTAGGGACGCTTACTATCAGCCCCAGCATTTT. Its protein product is CASSRDAYYQPQHF.

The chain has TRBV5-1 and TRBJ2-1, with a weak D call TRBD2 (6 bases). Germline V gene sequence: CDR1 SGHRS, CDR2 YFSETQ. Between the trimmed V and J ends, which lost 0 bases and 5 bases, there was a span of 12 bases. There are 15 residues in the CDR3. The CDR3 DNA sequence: TGCGCCAGCAGCTTGGTTTCCGGGAGTAACAATGAGCAGTTCTTC. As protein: CASSLVSGSNNEQFF.

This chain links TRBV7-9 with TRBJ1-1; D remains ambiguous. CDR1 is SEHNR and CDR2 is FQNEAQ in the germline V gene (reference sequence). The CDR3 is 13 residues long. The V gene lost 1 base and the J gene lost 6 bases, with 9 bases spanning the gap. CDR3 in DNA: TGTGCCAGCAGCTTAGGAAATGGGGCTGAAGCTTTCTTT. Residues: CASSLGNGAEAFF.

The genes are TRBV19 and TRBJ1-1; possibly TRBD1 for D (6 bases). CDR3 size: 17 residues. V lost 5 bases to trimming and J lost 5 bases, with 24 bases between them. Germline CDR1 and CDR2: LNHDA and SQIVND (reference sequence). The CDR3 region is CASSSSFTGTFKTEAFF. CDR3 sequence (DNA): TGTGCCAGTAGTTCCTCTTTTACAGGGACGTTTAAAACTGAAGCTTTCTTT.

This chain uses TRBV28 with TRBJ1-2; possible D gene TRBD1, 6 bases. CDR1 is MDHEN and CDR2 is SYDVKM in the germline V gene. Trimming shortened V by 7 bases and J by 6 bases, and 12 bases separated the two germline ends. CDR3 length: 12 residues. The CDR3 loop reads CASISGAHGYTF. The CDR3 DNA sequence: TGTGCCAGCATCTCGGGGGCCCATGGCTACACCTTC.

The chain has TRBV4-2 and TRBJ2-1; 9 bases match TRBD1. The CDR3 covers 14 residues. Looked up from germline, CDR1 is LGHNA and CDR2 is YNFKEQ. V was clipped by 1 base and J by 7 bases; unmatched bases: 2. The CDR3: CASSQGTGENEQFF. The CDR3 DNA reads TGTGCCAGCAGCCAAGGGACAGGGGAAAATGAGCAGTTCTTC.

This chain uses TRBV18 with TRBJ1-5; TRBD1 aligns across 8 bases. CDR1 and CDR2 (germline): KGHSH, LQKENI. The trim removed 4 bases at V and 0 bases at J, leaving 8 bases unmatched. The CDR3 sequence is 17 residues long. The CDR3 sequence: CASSLGQGTSSNQPQHF. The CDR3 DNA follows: TGTGCCAGCTCACTTGGACAGGGCACCAGTAGCAATCAGCCCCAGCATTTT.

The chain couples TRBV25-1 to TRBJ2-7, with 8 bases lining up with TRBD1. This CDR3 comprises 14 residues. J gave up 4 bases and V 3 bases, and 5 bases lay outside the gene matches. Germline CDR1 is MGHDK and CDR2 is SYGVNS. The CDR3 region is CASSDRQGRYEQYF. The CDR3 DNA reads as TGTGCCAGCAGTGACAGACAGGGGAGGTACGAGCAGTACTTC.

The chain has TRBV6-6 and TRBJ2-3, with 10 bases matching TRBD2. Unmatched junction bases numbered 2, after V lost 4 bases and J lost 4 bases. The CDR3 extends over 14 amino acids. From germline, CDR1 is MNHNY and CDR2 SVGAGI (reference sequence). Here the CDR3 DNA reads TGTGCCAGCAGTTCTAGCGGGAGCCCAGATACGCAGTATTTT. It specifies CASSSSGSPDTQYF.

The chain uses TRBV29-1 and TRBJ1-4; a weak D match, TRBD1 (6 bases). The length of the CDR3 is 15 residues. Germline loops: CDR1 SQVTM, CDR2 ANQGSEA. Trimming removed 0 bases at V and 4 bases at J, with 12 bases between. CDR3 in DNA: TGCAGCGTTGAAGATGGGGGGCGCGGTAATGAAAAACTGTTTTTT. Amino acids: CSVEDGGRGNEKLFF.

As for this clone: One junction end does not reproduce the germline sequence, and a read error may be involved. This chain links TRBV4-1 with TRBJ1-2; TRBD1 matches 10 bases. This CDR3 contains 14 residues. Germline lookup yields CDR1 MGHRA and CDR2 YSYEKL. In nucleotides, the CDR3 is TGCGTCAGCAGCCAAGGGACAGGGGTCGGTGGCTACACCTTC. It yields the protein CVSSQGTGVGGYTF.

As DNA, the CDR3 is TGTGCCAGCAGTATAACTAGCAAGGTTCGTAATGAGCAGTTCTTC. Encoded protein: CASSITSKVRNEQFF. V is TRBV28 and J is TRBJ2-1; perhaps TRBD2 as D (6 bases). CDR3 length equals 15 residues. V lost 5 bases, J lost 7 bases, and 18 bases lay in between. CDR1 and CDR2 from the germline V gene are MDHEN and SYDVKM.

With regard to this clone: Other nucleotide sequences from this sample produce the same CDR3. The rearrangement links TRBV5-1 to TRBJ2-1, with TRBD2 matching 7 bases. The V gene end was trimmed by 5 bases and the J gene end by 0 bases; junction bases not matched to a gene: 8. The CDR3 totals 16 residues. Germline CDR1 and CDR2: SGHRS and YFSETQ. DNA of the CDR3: TGCGCCAGCAGTTCACTAGCGCCTAGCTCCTACAATGAGCAGTTCTTC. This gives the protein CASSSLAPSSYNEQFF.

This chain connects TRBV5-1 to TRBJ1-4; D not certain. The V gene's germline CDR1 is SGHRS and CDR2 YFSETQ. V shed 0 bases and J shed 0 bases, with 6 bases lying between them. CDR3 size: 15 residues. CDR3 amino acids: CASSLGGSTNEKLFF. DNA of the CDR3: TGCGCCAGCAGCTTGGGCGGATCAACTAATGAAAAACTGTTTTTT. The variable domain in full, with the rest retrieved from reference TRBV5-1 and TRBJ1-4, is KAGVTQTPRYLIKTRGQQVTLSCSPISGHRSVSWYQQTPGQGLQFLFEYFSETQRNKGNFPGRFSGRQFSNSRSEMNVSTLELGDSALYLCASSLGGSTNEKLFFGSGTQLSVL.

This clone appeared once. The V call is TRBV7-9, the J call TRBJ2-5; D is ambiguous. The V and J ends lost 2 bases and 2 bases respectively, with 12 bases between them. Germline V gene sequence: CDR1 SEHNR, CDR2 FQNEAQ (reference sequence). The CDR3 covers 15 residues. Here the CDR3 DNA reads TGTGCCAGCAGCTTAAGCTGGGAAGTACAAGAGACCCAGTACTTC. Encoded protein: CASSLSWEVQETQYF. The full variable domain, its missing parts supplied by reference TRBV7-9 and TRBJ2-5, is DTGVSQNPRHKITKRGQNVTFRCDPISEHNRLYWYRQTLGQGPEFLTYFQNEAQLEKSRLLSDRFSAERPKGSFSTLEIQRTEQGDSAMYLCASSLSWEVQETQYFGPGTRLLVL.

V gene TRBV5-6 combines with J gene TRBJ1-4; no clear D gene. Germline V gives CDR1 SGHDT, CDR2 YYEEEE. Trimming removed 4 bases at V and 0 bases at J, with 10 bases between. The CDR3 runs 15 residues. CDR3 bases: TGTGCCAGCAGCGCCCTATTTGCAACTAATGAAAAACTGTTTTTT. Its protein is CASSALFATNEKLFF.

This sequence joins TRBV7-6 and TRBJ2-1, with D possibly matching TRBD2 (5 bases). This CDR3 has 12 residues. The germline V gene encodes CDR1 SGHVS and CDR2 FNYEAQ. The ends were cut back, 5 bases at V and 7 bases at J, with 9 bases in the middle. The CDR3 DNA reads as TGTGCCAGCAGCCCAGGAGGTAATGAGCAGTTCTTC. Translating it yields CASSPGGNEQFF.

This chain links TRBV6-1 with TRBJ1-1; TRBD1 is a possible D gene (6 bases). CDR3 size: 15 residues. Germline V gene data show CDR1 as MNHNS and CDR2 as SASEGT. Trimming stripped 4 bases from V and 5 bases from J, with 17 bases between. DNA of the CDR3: TGTGCCAGCAGTGGTACAAGGGGGGGTACTACTGAAGCTTTCTTT. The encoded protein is CASSGTRGGTTEAFF.

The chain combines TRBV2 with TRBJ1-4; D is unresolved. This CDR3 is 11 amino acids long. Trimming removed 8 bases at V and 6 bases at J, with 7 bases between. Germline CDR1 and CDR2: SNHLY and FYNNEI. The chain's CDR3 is CASGWDEKLFF. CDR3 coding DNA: TGTGCCAGCGGGTGGGATGAAAAACTGTTTTTT.

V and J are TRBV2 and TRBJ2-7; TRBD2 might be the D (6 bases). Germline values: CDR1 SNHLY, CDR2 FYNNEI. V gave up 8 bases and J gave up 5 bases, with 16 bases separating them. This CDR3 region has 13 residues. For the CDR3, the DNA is TGTGCCAGCGAGTTGGGGGGTTCTAACGAGCAGTACTTC. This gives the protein CASELGGSNEQYF.

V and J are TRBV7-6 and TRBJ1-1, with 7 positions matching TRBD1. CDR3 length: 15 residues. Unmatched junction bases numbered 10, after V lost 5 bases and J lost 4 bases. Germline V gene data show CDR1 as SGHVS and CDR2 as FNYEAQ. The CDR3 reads CASSRDIGTATEAFF. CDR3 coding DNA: TGTGCCAGCAGCCGAGACATTGGGACAGCCACTGAAGCTTTCTTT.